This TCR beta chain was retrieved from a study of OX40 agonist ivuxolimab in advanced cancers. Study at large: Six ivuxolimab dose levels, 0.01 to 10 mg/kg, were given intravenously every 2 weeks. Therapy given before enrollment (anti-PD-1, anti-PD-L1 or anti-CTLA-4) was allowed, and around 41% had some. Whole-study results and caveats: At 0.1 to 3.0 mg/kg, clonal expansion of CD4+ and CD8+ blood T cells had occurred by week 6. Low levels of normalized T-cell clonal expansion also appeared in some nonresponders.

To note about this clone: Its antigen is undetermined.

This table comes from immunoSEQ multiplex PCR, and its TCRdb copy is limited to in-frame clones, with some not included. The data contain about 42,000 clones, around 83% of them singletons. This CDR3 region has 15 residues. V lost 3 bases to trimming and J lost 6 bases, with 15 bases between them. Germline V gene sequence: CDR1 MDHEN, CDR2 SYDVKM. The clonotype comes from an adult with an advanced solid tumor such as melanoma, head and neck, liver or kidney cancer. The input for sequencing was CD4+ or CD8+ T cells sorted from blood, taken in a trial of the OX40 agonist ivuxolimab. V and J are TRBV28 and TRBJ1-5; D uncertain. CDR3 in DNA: TGTGCCAGCAGTTTGTCGACAACGAACCGTCAGCCCCAGCATTTT. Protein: CASSLSTTNRQPQHF.